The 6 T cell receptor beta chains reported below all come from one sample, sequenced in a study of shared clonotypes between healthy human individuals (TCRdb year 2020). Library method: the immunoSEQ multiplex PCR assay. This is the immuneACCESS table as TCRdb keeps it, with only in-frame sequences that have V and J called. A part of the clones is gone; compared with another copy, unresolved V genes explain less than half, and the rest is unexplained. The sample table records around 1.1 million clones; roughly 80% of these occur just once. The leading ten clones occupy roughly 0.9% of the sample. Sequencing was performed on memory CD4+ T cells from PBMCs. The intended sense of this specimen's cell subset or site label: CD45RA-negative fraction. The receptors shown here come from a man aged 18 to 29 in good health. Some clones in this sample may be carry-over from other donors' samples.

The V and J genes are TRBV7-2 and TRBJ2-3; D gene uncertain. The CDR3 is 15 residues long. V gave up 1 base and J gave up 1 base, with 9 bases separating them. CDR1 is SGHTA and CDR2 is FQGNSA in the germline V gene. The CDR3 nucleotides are TGTGCCAGCAGCTTAGGCCACGGAGGCACAGATACGCAGTATTTT. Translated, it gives CASSLGHGGTDTQYF.

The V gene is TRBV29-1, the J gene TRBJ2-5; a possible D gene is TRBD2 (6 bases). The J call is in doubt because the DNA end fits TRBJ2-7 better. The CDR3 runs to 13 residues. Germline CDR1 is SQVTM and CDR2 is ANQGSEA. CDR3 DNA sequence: TGCAGCGTTGAGCGGGGCGTTGGCTACGAGCAGTACTTC. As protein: CSVERGVGYEQYF.

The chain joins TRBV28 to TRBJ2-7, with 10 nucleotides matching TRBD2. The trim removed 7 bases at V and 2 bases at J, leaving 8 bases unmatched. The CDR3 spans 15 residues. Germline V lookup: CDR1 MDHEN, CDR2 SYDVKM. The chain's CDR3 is CASNPAGGPPYEQYF. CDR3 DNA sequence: TGTGCCAGCAATCCAGCGGGAGGGCCCCCCTACGAGCAGTACTTC. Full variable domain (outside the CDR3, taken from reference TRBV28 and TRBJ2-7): DVKVTQSSRYLVKRTGEKVFLECVQDMDHENMFWYRQDPGLGLRLIYFSYDVKMKEKGDIPEGYSVSREKKERFSLILESASTNQTSMYLCASNPAGGPPYEQYFGPGTRLTVT.

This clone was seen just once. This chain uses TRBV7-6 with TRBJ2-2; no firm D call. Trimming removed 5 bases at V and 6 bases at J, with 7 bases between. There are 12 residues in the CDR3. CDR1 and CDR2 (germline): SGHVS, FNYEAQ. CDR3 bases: TGTGCCAGCAGCCCCGTCCCCGGGGAGCTGTTTTTT. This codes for CASSPVPGELFF.

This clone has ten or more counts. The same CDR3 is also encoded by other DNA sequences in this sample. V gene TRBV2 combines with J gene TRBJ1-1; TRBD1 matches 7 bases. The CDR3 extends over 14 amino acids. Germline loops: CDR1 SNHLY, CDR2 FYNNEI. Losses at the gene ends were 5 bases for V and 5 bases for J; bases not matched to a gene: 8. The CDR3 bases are TGTGCCAGCAGTAAGACAGGGCCCGGTACTGAAGCTTTCTTT. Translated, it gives CASSKTGPGTEAFF.

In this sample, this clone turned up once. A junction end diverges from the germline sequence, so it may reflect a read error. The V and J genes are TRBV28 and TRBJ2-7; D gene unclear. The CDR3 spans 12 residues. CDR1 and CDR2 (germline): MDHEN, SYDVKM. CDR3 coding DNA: TGTGCCAGCAGTTCCCACCGGCAGCCCCCCAACTTC. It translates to CASSSHRQPPNF.